These 20 T cell receptor beta chains originate from one sample sequenced in a study of blood T cell repertoires in COVID-19. The assay was immunoSEQ multiplex PCR, and TCRdb's table has in-frame clones only and misses some. The data show 200,000 to 250,000 clones, around 84% seen once. Sequenced input: peripheral blood. These receptors were taken from a woman of 80 years or more with active or convalescent COVID-19.

The chain uses TRBV5-1 and TRBJ1-1; D ambiguous. The CDR3 is 15 residues long. Germline CDR1 reads SGHRS; CDR2 reads YFSETQ. Trimming cost V 1 base and J 2 bases, with 12 bases left between them. The CDR3 region is CASSLIQEPNTEAFF. The CDR3 DNA sequence: TGCGCCAGCAGCTTGATCCAGGAACCTAACACTGAAGCTTTCTTT.

The chain carries TRBV4-1 and TRBJ2-5, with D possibly being TRBD2 (5 bases). The CDR3 loop spans 14 amino acids. The germline gives CDR1 MGHRA, CDR2 YSYEKL. Trimming removed 5 bases at V and 5 bases at J, with 15 bases between. This CDR3 is CASSRTEVRETQYF. CDR3 nucleotide sequence: TGCGCCAGCAGCAGAACGGAGGTTAGGGAGACCCAGTACTTC.

The V gene is TRBV11-3, the J gene TRBJ1-2; D may be TRBD1 (5 bases). CDR3 size: 15 residues. Per the germline V gene, CDR1 is SGHNT and CDR2 is YENEEA. The germline V and J ends were trimmed by 7 bases and 5 bases, with 20 bases remaining between them. The CDR3 DNA reads TGTGCCAGCACCCGGGACTCTAAAAGGGGTTATGGCTACACCTTC. It is translated as CASTRDSKRGYGYTF.

The CDR3 here is CASSEQDRGVGYTF. CDR3 coding DNA: TGTGCCAGCAGTGAGCAGGACAGGGGAGTGGGCTACACCTTC. V gene TRBV6-1 combines with J gene TRBJ1-2, with TRBD1 matching 9 bases. The germline V gene has CDR1 MNHNS and CDR2 SASEGT. The CDR3 consists of 14 residues. V was pared by 3 bases and J by 8 bases, with 7 bases of the junction left unmatched.

The V and J genes are TRBV28 and TRBJ1-2; TRBD1 aligns across 7 bases. V lost 3 bases and J lost 4; bases outside the gene matches: 8. The length of the CDR3 is 15 residues. Germline CDR1 and CDR2: MDHEN and SYDVKM. CDR3 amino acids: CASSFIGQAIYGYTF. In DNA, the CDR3 is TGTGCCAGCAGTTTTATAGGACAGGCCATCTATGGCTACACCTTC.

The V call is TRBV19, the J call TRBJ1-2, with D maybe TRBD1 (5 bases). CDR1 is LNHDA and CDR2 is SQIVND in the germline V gene (reference sequence). Trimming took off 5 bases at V and 1 base at J, with 26 bases between the two ends. The CDR3 totals 19 residues. The CDR3 protein is CASSSNRWLGETFNYGYTF. CDR3 sequence (DNA): TGTGCCAGTAGTTCAAATAGGTGGTTAGGGGAAACTTTTAACTATGGCTACACCTTC.

V usage is TRBV11-2 and J usage is TRBJ1-2; tentative D call: TRBD1 (5 bases). Germline V CDR1 and CDR2: SGHAT, FQNNGV. CDR3 length: 15 residues. Trimming took off 0 bases at V and 7 bases at J, with 15 bases between the two ends. Here the CDR3 reads CASSLDPRVFGGYTF. CDR3 coding DNA: TGTGCCAGCAGCTTAGATCCCAGGGTTTTTGGTGGCTACACCTTC.

This rearrangement joins TRBV2 to TRBJ1-2; 9 positions match TRBD1. V lost 6 bases, J lost 7 bases, and 12 bases stayed unmatched. Per germline, CDR1 SNHLY and CDR2 FYNNEI. The CDR3 sequence is 15 residues long. Written as DNA, the CDR3 is TGTGCCAGCAGGGGAACAGGGGGCAGCCGGGGTGGCTACACCTTC. Translated, it gives CASRGTGGSRGGYTF. Complete variable domain (other parts from reference TRBV2 and TRBJ1-2): EPEVTQTPSHQVTQMGQEVILRCVPISNHLYFYWYRQILGQKVEFLVSFYNNEISEKSEIFDDQFSVERPDGSNFTLKIRSTKLEDSAMYFCASRGTGGSRGGYTFGSGTRLTVV.

The V and J genes are TRBV30 and TRBJ1-4; D is uncertain. Per germline, CDR1 GTSNPN and CDR2 SVGIG (reference sequence). V dropped 0 bases and J dropped 7 bases, with 15 bases sitting between them. This CDR3 contains 15 residues. CDR3 coding DNA: TGTGCCTGGAGTGTAGGGCACCCTGGGAGTGAAAAACTGTTTTTT. This codes for CAWSVGHPGSEKLFF. Together with reference TRBV30 and TRBJ1-4, the CDR3 gives the full variable domain: SQTIHQWPATLVQPVGSPLSLECTVEGTSNPNLYWYRQAAGRGLQLLFYSVGIGQISSEVPQNLSASRPQDRQFILSSKKLLLSDSGFYLCAWSVGHPGSEKLFFGSGTQLSVL.

This CDR3 is CASSETTMGLAGGDTGELFF. The CDR3 nucleotides read TGTGCCAGCAGTGAAACGACAATGGGGCTAGCGGGAGGAGACACCGGGGAGCTGTTTTTT. This sequence joins TRBV9 and TRBJ2-2, with 11 bases lining up with TRBD2. There are 20 residues in the CDR3. Per the germline V gene, CDR1 is SGDLS and CDR2 is YYNGEE. V shed 5 bases, J shed 3 bases, and the junction held 18 bases outside the gene matches.

Comment on this clone: The junction departs from the called germline gene at one end, perhaps through a read error. The rearrangement uses TRBV7-3 and TRBJ2-1; TRBD2 agrees at 14 bases. The CDR3 loop spans 14 amino acids. CDR1 is SGHTA and CDR2 is FQGTGA in the germline V gene. CDR3 bases: TGTGCCAGCAGCTTAATCGGGACTAGCGGGAGTCTCCTCTTC. Protein sequence: CASSLIGTSGSLLF.

The CDR3 loop reads CSVEDRGETQYF. CDR3 nucleotide sequence: TGCAGCGTTGAGGACAGGGGAGAGACCCAGTACTTC. J is TRBJ2-5 and V is TRBV29-1; TRBD1 matches 9 bases. The length of the CDR3 is 12 residues. CDR1 and CDR2 (germline): SQVTM, ANQGSEA. V trimming: 3 bases; J trimming: 4 bases; junction bases outside the gene matches: 0. The entire variable domain, with the rest obtained from reference TRBV29-1 and TRBJ2-5, is as follows: SAVISQKPSRDICQRGTSLTIQCQVDSQVTMMFWYRQQPGQSLTLIATANQGSEATYESGFVIDKFPISRPNLTFSTLTVSNMSPEDSSIYLCSVEDRGETQYFGPGTRLLVL.

The V and J genes are TRBV24-1 and TRBJ2-1; 8 bases align to TRBD2. The V gene end was trimmed by 3 bases and the J gene end by 6 bases; junction bases not matched to a gene: 9. CDR1 is KGHDR and CDR2 is SFDVKD in the germline V gene. There are 16 residues in the CDR3. In nucleotides, the CDR3 is TGTGCCACCAGTGATGCGGGACTAGGTATGTTCAATGAGCAGTTCTTC. Translation: CATSDAGLGMFNEQFF.

This sequence joins TRBV5-1 and TRBJ2-1, with 8 bases aligning to TRBD2. V trimming: 1 base; J trimming: 3 bases; junction bases outside the gene matches: 6. In germline, CDR1 is SGHRS, CDR2 YFSETQ. The CDR3 contains 16 residues. CDR3 DNA: TGCGCCAGCAGCTTGTCTCGCGGGGGGCACTACAATGAGCAGTTCTTC. This gives the protein CASSLSRGGHYNEQFF.

CDR3 protein: CASSRGLFNEQFF. In DNA, the CDR3 is TGTGCCAGCAGCCGGGGACTCTTCAATGAGCAGTTCTTC. V and J are TRBV12-3 or TRBV12-4 and TRBJ2-1, with D maybe TRBD2 (6 bases). The CDR3 is 13 residues long. The V and J ends lost 6 bases and 6 bases respectively, with 12 bases between them.

Only one count was recorded for this clone. J is TRBJ2-7 and V is TRBV2, with 10 nucleotides matching TRBD2. This CDR3 has 13 amino acids. Losses at the gene ends were 5 bases for V and 3 bases for J; bases not matched to a gene: 1. From germline, CDR1 is SNHLY and CDR2 FYNNEI. The CDR3 spells CASSRTSGYEQYF. CDR3 sequence (DNA): TGTGCCAGCAGTCGGACTAGCGGCTACGAGCAGTACTTC.

The V call is TRBV19, the J call TRBJ1-3; TRBD1 is a possible D gene (6 bases). CDR3 length: 15 residues. Looked up from germline, CDR1 is LNHDA and CDR2 is SQIVND (reference sequence). The V end was cut by 6 bases, the J end by 0 bases, with 12 bases between. DNA of the CDR3: TGTGCCAGTAGAAGACAGGCCTACTCTGGAAACACCATATATTTT. It translates to CASRRQAYSGNTIYF.

V is TRBV7-3 and J is TRBJ1-1; D is ambiguous. Germline V gene lookup returns CDR1 SGHTA and CDR2 FQGTGA. This CDR3 has 13 residues. Trimming pared 4 bases from V and 3 bases from J, leaving 9 bases between. CDR3 loop: CASSSPYDTEAFF. CDR3 bases: TGTGCCAGCAGCTCCCCGTATGACACTGAAGCTTTCTTT.

This chain joins TRBV7-9 and TRBJ1-3; a weak D match, TRBD1 (5 bases). Germline loops: CDR1 SEHNR, CDR2 FQNEAQ (reference sequence). Trimming stripped 0 bases from V and 3 bases from J, with 6 bases between. This CDR3 is built from 14 residues. The CDR3 DNA is TGTGCCAGCAGCTTAGCCAGGGTTGGAAACACCATATATTTT. Residues: CASSLARVGNTIYF.

The rearrangement links TRBV12-3 or TRBV12-4 to TRBJ2-2; D not certain. The ends were cut back, 2 bases at V and 6 bases at J, with 7 bases in the middle. The CDR3 covers 13 residues. The CDR3 coding sequence is TGTGCCAGCAGTTTAAATACGGCCGGGGAGCTGTTTTTT. As protein: CASSLNTAGELFF.